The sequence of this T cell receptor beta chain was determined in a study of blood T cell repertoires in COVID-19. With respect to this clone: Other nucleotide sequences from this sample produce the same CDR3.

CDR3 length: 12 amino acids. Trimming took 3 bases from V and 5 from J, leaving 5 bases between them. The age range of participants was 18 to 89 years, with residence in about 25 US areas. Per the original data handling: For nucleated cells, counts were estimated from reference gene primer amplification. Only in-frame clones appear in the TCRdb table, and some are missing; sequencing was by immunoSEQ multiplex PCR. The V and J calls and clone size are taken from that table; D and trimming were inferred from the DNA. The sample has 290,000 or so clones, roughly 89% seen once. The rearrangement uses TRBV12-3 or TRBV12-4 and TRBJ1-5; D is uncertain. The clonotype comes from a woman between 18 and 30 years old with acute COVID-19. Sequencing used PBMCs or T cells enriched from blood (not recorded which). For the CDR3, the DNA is TGTGCCAGCAGTTTGTCCGATCAGCCCCAGCATTTT. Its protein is CASSLSDQPQHF.